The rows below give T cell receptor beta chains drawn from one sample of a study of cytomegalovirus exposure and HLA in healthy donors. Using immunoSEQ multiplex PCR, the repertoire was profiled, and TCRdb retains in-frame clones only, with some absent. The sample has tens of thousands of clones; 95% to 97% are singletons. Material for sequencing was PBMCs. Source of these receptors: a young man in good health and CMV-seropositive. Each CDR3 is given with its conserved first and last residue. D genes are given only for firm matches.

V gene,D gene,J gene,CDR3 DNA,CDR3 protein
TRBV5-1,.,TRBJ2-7,TGCGCCAGCAGGCTGGCCCCAGTCACAGGAGCCTACGAGCAGTACTTC,CASRLAPVTGAYEQYF
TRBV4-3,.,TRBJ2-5,TGCGCCAGCAGCCAACTGGTCCAGGGAGAGACCCAGTACTTC,CASSQLVQGETQYF
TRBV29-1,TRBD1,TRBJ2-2,TGCAGCGTTCACGGCGGGACAGGACTCACCGGGGAGCTGTTTTTT,CSVHGGTGLTGELFF
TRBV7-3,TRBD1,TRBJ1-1,TGTGCCAGCAGCTTAAGGTCCAGGGGGCAGAACACTGAAGCTTTCTTT,CASSLRSRGQNTEAFF
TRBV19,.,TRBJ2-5,TGTGCCAGTATGGGACAAAACCAAGAGACCCAGTACTTC,CASMGQNQETQYF
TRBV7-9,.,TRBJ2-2,TGTGCCAGCAGTCCCCGACTAGACGCCGGGGAGCTGTTTTTT,CASSPRLDAGELFF
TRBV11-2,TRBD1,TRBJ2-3,TGTGCCAGCAGCTTAGATTGGGACAGGGGGCCCGCAGATACGCAGTATTTT,CASSLDWDRGPADTQYF
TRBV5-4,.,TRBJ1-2,TGTGCCAGCAGCTTGGCCGGGCAGGGGCATGGCTACACCTTC,CASSLAGQGHGYTF
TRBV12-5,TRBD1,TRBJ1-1,TGTGCTAGTGCCTTGACAGGGCACGACACTGAAGCTTTCTTT,CASALTGHDTEAFF
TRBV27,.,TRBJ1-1,TGTGCCAGCCGGCGGGGTTTTAACACTGAAGCTTTCTTT,CASRRGFNTEAFF